The 5 T cell receptor beta chains listed next were all sequenced from one sample in a study of CD8+CD57+ T cells in acquired aplastic anemia. All sequencing subjects had displayed CD8+CD57+ cell expansion on flow cytometry. The template used for profiling TCR beta VDJ and CDR3 was genomic DNA. Each CDR3 protein is one row after TCRdb ran MiXCR on the reads. The sample has around 130,000 distinct CDR3 sequences; 50% to 60% are singletons. The sequenced sample was sorted CD4+, CD8+, or CD8+CD57+ T cells (not recorded which) from PBMCs. The origin of the receptors is a human donor with aplastic anemia.

There are a few counts of this clonotype. The chain recombines TRBV12-3 or TRBV12-4 with TRBJ2-1; TRBD2 agrees at 14 bases. This CDR3 contains 17 residues. The trim removed 5 bases at V and 4 bases at J, leaving 7 bases unmatched. CDR3 in amino acids: CASSPNRLAGGYNEQFF. DNA for the CDR3: TGTGCCAGCAGTCCCAACCGACTAGCGGGGGGGTACAATGAGCAGTTCTTC.

V gene TRBV11-1 combines with J gene TRBJ2-5; D uncertain. The CDR3 length is 13 residues. V gave up 2 bases and J gave up 9 bases, with 13 bases separating them. Germline V gives CDR1 SGHAT, CDR2 FQDESV (reference sequence). The CDR3 loop is CASSLLERAPQYF. Here the CDR3 DNA reads TGTGCCAGCAGCTTACTGGAAAGAGCGCCCCAGTACTTC.

Only a few counts were recorded for this clonotype. This sequence joins TRBV10-3 and TRBJ2-6, with 11 bases fitting TRBD1. CDR1 is ENHRY and CDR2 is SYGVKD in the germline V gene. The trim removed 6 bases at V and 1 base at J, leaving 5 bases unmatched. This CDR3 spans 17 amino acids. CDR3 coding DNA: TGTGCCATCAGGTCGGGACAGGGGGTGTCTGGGGCCAACGTCCTGACTTTC. Translation gives CAIRSGQGVSGANVLTF.

In regard to this clonotype: Mismatch with germline at one junction end may stem from a read error. The gene calls are TRBV10-2 and TRBJ2-2; 8 bases map to TRBD2. CDR1 is WSHSY, CDR2 SAAADI, per germline. The CDR3 spans 15 residues. The CDR3 DNA reads as TGTGCCAGCAGGGGCCTAGCGGGGAACACCGGGGAGCTGTTTTTT. Amino acids: CASRGLAGNTGELFF.

This clonotype was detected many times. This chain connects TRBV10-3 to TRBJ1-5; no firm D call. The CDR3 spans 14 residues. Germline V gene data show CDR1 as ENHRY and CDR2 as SYGVKD. The V end lost 3 bases, the J end lost 7 bases, and 13 bases lay between the germline ends. The CDR3 DNA reads as TGTGCCATCAGTGAAGAAACAGCCCGCCAGCCCCAGCATTTT. Translation: CAISEETARQPQHF.